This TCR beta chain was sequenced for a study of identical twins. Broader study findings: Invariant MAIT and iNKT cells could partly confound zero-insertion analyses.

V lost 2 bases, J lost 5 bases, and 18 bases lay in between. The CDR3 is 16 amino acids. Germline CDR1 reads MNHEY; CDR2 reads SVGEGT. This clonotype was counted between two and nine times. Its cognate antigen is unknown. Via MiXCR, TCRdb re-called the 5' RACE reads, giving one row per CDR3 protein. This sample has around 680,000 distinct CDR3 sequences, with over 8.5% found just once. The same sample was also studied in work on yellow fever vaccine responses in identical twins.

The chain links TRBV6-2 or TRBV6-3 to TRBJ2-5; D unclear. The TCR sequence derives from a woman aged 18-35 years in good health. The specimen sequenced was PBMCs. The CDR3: CASSYRWAIDGETQYF. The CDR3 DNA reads TGTGCCAGCAGTTACCGGTGGGCGATCGATGGGGAGACCCAGTACTTC.